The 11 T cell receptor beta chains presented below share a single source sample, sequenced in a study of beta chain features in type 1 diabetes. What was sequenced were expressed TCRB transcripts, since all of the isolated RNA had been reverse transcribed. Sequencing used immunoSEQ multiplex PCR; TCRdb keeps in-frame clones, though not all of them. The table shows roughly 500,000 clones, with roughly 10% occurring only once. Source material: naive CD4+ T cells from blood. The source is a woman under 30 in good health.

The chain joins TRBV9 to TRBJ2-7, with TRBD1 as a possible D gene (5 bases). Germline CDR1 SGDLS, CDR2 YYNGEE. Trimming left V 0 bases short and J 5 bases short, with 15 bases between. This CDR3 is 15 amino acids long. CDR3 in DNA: TGTGCCAGCAGCGTAGATGTGGGCAGGGTGGACGAGCAGTACTTC. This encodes CASSVDVGRVDEQYF.

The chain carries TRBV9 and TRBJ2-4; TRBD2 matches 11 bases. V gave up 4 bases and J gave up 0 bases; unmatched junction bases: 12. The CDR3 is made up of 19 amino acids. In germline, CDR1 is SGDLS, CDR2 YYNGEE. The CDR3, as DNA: TGTGCCAGCAGCCCCACGGTAGCGGGGGGGCCTATAGCCAAAAACATTCAGTACTTC. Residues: CASSPTVAGGPIAKNIQYF. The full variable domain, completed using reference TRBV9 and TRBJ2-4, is DSGVTQTPKHLITATGQRVTLRCSPRSGDLSVYWYQQSLDQGLQFLIQYYNGEERAKGNILERFSAQQFPDLHSELNLSSLELGDSALYFCASSPTVAGGPIAKNIQYFGAGTRLSVL.

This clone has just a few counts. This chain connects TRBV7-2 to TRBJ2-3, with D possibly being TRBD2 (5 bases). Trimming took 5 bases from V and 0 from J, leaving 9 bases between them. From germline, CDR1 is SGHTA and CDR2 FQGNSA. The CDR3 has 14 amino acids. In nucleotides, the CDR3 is TGTGCCAGCAGCCCCCAGCGGAGCACAGATACGCAGTATTTT. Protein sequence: CASSPQRSTDTQYF.

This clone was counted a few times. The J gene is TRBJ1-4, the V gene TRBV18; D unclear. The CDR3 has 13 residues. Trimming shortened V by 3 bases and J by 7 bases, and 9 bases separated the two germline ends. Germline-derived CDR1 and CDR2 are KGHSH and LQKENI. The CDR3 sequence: CASSPGVREKLFF. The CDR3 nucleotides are TGTGCCAGCTCACCCGGCGTACGTGAAAAACTGTTTTTT.

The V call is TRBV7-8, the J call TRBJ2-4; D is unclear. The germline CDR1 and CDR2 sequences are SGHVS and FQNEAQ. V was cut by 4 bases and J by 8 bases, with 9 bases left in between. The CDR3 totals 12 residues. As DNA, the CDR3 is TGTGCCAGCAGCTCCCGGGTGGACATTCAGTACTTC. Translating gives CASSSRVDIQYF.

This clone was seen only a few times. CDR3 region: CASSGRGSGNTIYF. DNA for the CDR3: TGTGCCAGCAGCGGCAGGGGTTCTGGAAACACCATATATTTT. V and J are TRBV7-9 and TRBJ1-3; tentatively, D is TRBD1 (6 bases). The germline V gene encodes CDR1 SEHNR and CDR2 FQNEAQ (reference sequence). This CDR3 has 14 amino acids. Trimming stripped 5 bases from V and 1 base from J, with 9 bases between.

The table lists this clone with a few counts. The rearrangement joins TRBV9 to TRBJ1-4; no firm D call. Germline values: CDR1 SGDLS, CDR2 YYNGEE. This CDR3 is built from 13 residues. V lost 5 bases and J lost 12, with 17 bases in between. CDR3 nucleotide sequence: TGTGCCAGCAGGGGCAATGGTGCGCGGGAACTGTTTTTT. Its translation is CASRGNGARELFF. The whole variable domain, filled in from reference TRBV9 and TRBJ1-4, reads DSGVTQTPKHLITATGQRVTLRCSPRSGDLSVYWYQQSLDQGLQFLIQYYNGEERAKGNILERFSAQQFPDLHSELNLSSLELGDSALYFCASRGNGARELFFGSGTQLSVL.

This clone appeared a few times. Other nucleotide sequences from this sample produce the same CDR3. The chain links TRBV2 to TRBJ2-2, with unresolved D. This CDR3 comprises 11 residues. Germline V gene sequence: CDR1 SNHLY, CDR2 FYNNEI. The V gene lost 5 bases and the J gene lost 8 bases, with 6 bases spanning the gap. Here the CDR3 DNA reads TGTGCCAGCAGTTCCTTAGGGGAGCTGTTTTTT. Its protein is CASSSLGELFF.

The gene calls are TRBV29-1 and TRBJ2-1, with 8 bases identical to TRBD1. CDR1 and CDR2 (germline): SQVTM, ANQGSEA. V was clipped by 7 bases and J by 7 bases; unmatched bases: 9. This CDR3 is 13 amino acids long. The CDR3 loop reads CSASQGAVNEQFF. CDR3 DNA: TGCAGCGCGAGCCAGGGGGCAGTAAATGAGCAGTTCTTC.

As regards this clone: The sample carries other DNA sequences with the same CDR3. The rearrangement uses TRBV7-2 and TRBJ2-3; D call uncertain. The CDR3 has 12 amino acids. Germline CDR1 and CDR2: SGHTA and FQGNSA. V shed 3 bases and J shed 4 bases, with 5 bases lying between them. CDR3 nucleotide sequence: TGTGCCAGCAGCTTCTCGGCAGATACGCAGTATTTT. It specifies CASSFSADTQYF.

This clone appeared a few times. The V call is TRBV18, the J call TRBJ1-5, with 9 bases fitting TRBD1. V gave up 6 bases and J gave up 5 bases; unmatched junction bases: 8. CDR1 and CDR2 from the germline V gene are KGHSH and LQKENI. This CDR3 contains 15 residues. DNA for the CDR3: TGTGCCAGCTCCCTAGGACAGGGGATGGATCAGCCCCAGCATTTT. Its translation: CASSLGQGMDQPQHF.